These 8 T cell receptor beta chains came from one sample sequenced in a study of shared clonotypes between healthy human individuals. The repertoire was sequenced with immunoSEQ multiplex PCR; TCRdb's copy has only in-frame clones and lacks some. The sample records roughly 500,000 clones, around 85% being singletons. Sample: PBMCs. Receptor source: a woman aged 40-49 years in good health. Some clones in this sample may be carry-over from other donors' samples.

The chain carries TRBV5-4 and TRBJ1-2; 11 nucleotides line up with TRBD1. V gave up 4 bases and J gave up 8 bases; unmatched junction bases: 7. This CDR3 contains 14 residues. In germline, CDR1 is SGHNT, CDR2 YYREEE (reference sequence). The CDR3 reads CASSPWTGGMGYTF. CDR3 bases: TGTGCCAGCAGCCCATGGACAGGGGGCATGGGCTACACCTTC.

CDR3 DNA: TGTGCCAGCAGCCTCACAGTAGAGGAGCAGTTCTTC. Protein sequence: CASSLTVEEQFF. The rearrangement uses TRBV11-3 and TRBJ2-1; no definite D call. The CDR3 is made up of 12 amino acids. Trimming took 5 bases from V and 10 from J, leaving 12 bases between them. Germline V lookup: CDR1 SGHNT, CDR2 YENEEA.

V gene TRBV18 combines with J gene TRBJ2-2; a possible D gene is TRBD2 (5 bases). The CDR3 is 14 residues long. The germline gives CDR1 KGHSH, CDR2 LQKENI. The V gene lost 3 bases and the J gene lost 7 bases, with 12 bases spanning the gap. CDR3 residues: CASSPQAEGGELFF. The CDR3, as DNA: TGTGCCAGCTCACCCCAGGCAGAGGGCGGGGAGCTGTTTTTT.

This clone was seen a few times. A read error likely explains this, since a far larger clone differs by one base. The sample contains more than one DNA sequence encoding this CDR3. The chain uses TRBV30 and TRBJ1-2, with no clear D. The CDR3 spans 15 residues. In germline, CDR1 is GTSNPN, CDR2 SVGIG (reference sequence). CDR3 protein: CAWSEVRNKNYGYTF. The CDR3 coding sequence is TGTGCCTGGAGTGAGGTCAGGAACAAGAACTATGGCTACACATTC.

About this clone: A far more abundant clone sits one base away, making this likely a read error. Distinct nucleotide sequences in the sample also encode this CDR3. V and J are TRBV28 and TRBJ2-7; D call uncertain. This CDR3 comprises 11 residues. CDR1 MDHEN and CDR2 SYDVKM come from the germline V gene. For the CDR3, the DNA is TGTGCCAGCAGCATGACTCGCGAGAAGGACTTC. It yields the protein CASSMTREKDF. The complete variable domain, with remaining parts taken from reference TRBV28 and TRBJ2-7, reads DVKVTQSSRYLVKRTGEKVFLECVQDMDHENMFWYRQDPGLGLRLIYFSYDVKMKEKGDIPEGYSVSREKKERFSLILESASTNQTSMYLCASSMTREKDFGPGTRLTVT.

The V and J genes are TRBV7-9 and TRBJ1-1; D remains unclear. Trimming shortened V by 5 bases and J by 12 bases, and 13 bases separated the two germline ends. The germline CDR1 and CDR2 sequences are SEHNR and FQNEAQ (reference sequence). The CDR3 is 11 amino acids. CDR3 in amino acids: CASSDDSAPFF. The CDR3 DNA reads as TGTGCCAGCAGCGACGACTCCGCGCCTTTCTTT. The whole variable domain, remainder taken from reference TRBV7-9 and TRBJ1-1, is DTGVSQNPRHKITKRGQNVTFRCDPISEHNRLYWYRQTLGQGPEFLTYFQNEAQLEKSRLLSDRFSAERPKGSFSTLEIQRTEQGDSAMYLCASSDDSAPFFGQGTRLTVV.

J is TRBJ1-5 and V is TRBV19; possibly TRBD1 for D (5 bases). Germline CDR1 is LNHDA and CDR2 is SQIVND (reference sequence). The CDR3 totals 18 residues. V lost 0 bases and J 4 bases, leaving 19 bases between the germline ends. The CDR3 loop is CASSIDEVGTFINQPQHF. CDR3 nucleotides: TGTGCCAGTAGTATAGATGAGGTCGGGACCTTCATAAATCAGCCCCAGCATTTT.

The chain employs TRBV9 and TRBJ2-3; D possibly corresponds to TRBD2 (6 bases). This CDR3 spans 13 amino acids. V was cut by 7 bases and J by 2 bases, with 11 bases left in between. Per the germline V gene, CDR1 is SGDLS and CDR2 is YYNGEE. CDR3 residues: CASGGLPTDTQYF. DNA for the CDR3: TGTGCCAGCGGCGGACTACCCACAGATACGCAGTATTTT. The variable domain in full, completed from reference TRBV9 and TRBJ2-3, reads DSGVTQTPKHLITATGQRVTLRCSPRSGDLSVYWYQQSLDQGLQFLIQYYNGEERAKGNILERFSAQQFPDLHSELNLSSLELGDSALYFCASGGLPTDTQYFGPGTRLTVL.